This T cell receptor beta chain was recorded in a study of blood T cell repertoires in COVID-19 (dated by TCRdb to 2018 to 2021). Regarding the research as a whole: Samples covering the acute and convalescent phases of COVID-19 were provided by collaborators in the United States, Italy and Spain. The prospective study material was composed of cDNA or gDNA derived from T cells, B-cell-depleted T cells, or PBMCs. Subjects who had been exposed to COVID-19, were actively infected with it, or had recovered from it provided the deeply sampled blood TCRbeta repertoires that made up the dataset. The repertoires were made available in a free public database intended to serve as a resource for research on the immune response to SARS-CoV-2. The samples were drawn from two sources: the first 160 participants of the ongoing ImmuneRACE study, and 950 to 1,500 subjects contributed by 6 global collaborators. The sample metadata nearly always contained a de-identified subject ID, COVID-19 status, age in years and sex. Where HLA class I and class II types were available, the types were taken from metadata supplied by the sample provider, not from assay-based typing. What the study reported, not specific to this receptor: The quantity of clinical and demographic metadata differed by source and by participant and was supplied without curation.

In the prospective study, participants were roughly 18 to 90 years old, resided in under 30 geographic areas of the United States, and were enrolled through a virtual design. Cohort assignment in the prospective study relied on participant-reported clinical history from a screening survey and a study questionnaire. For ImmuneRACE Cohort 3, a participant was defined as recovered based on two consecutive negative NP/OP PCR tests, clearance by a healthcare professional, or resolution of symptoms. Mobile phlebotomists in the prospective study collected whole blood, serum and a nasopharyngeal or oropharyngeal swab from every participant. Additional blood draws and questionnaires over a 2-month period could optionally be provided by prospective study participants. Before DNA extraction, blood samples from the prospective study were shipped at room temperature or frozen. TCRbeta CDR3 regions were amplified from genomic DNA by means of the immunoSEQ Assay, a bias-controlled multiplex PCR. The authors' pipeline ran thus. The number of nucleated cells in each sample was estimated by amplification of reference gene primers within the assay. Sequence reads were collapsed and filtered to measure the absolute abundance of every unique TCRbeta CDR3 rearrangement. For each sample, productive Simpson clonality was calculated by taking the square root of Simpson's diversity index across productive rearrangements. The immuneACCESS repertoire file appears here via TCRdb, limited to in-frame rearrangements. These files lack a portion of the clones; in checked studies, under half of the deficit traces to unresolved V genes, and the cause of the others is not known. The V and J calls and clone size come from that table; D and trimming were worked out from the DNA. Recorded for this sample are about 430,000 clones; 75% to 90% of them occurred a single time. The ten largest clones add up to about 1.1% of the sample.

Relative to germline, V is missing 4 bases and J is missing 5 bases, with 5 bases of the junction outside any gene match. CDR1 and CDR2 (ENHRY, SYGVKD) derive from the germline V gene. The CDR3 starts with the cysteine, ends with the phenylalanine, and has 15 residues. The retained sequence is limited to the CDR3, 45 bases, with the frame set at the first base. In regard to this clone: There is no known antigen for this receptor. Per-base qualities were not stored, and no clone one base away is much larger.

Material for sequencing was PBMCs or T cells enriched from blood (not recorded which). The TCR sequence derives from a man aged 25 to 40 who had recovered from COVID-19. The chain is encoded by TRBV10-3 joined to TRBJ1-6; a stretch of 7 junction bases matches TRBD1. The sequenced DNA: TGTGCCATCAGTGCCTCCGGGACAGATAATTCACCCCTCCACTTT. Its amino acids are CAISASGTDNSPLHF.